This T cell receptor (beta chain) was profiled in a study of blood T cell repertoires in COVID-19. Whole-study context: Samples came from the United States, Italy and Spain, spanning acute and convalescent COVID-19. The analysed material was cDNA or gDNA that came from T cells, B-cell-depleted T cells, or PBMCs.

In the authors' methods: For nucleated cells, counts were estimated from reference gene primer amplification. Assay: immunoSEQ multiplex PCR; the TCRdb copy retains only in-frame clones and omits some. From that table come the V and J calls and clone size; the DNA was used to work out D and trimming. The sample carries over 110,000 clones, about 90% recorded once. The CDR3 runs to 19 residues. The V and J ends lost 6 bases and 6 bases, in that order; junction bases with no gene match: 17. Germline V lookup: CDR1 SNHLY, CDR2 FYNNEI. Source material: peripheral blood. This receptor was identified in a woman aged 50 to 65 with acute or convalescent COVID-19. The genes are TRBV2 and TRBJ2-7; 16 bases map to TRBD2. The CDR3 reads CASRNRPGLAGGPLSEQYF. CDR3 nucleotide sequence: TGTGCCAGCAGGAACCGCCCGGGACTAGCGGGAGGGCCTTTAAGCGAGCAGTACTTC. Full variable domain (outside the CDR3, taken from reference TRBV2 and TRBJ2-7): EPEVTQTPSHQVTQMGQEVILRCVPISNHLYFYWYRQILGQKVEFLVSFYNNEISEKSEIFDDQFSVERPDGSNFTLKIRSTKLEDSAMYFCASRNRPGLAGGPLSEQYFGPGTRLTVT.